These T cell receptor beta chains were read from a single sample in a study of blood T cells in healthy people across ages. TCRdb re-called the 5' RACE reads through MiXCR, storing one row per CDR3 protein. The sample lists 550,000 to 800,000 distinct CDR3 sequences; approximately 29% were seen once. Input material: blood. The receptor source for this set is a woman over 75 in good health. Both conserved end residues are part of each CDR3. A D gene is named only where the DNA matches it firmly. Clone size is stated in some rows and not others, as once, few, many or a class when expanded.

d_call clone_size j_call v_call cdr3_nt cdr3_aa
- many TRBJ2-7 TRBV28 TGTGCCAGCAGTTTGGGGGGCCGGTCCTACGAGCAGTACTTC CASSLGGRSYEQYF
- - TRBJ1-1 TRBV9 TGTGCCAGCAGCACATCCATTGACACTGAAGCTTTCTTT CASSTSIDTEAFF
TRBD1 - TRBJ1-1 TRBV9 TGTGCCAGCAGCGTAGCTGTAGGGGGCTCGGACACTGAAGCTTTCTTT CASSVAVGGSDTEAFF
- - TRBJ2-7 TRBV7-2 TGTGCCAGCAGCCAAAGACCAGGGGATGGCTACGAGCAGTACTTC CASSQRPGDGYEQYF
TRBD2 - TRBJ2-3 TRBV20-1 TGCAGTTCAGAGGGGACTAGCGGGGGCACAGACACGCGGTATTTT CSSEGTSGGTDTRYF
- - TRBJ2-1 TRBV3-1 TGTGCCAGCAGCCAAGAATGGCGGGGCTACAATGAGCAGTTCTTC CASSQEWRGYNEQFF
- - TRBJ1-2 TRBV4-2 TGTGCCAGCAGCCACGCCGGACAGAACTATGGCTACACCTTC CASSHAGQNYGYTF
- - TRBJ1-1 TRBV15 TGTGCCACCAGCAGAGATAATTCCCGAAACACTGAAGCTTTCTTT CATSRDNSRNTEAFF
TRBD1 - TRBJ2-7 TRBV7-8 TGTGCCAGCAGCCCAGGACAGGGGACGGGGTACTTC CASSPGQGTGYF
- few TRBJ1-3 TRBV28 TGTACCAGCAGACGGACGGCTGGAAACACCATATATTTT CTSRRTAGNTIYF
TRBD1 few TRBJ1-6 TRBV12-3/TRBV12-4 TGTGCCAGCAACAAAGGACAGGGGCGAGGTTCACCCCTCCACTTT CASNKGQGRGSPLHF
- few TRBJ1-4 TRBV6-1 TGTGCCAGCAGTGAAGGGGGAGTGAATGAAAAACGGTTTTTT CASSEGGVNEKRFF
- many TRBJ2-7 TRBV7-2 TGTGCCAGCAGGATAGGTTGGGGAAACTACGAGCAGTACTTC CASRIGWGNYEQYF
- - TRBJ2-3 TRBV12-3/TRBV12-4 TGTGCCAGCGTCATATGGGGAGCAGATGTGCAGTATTTT CASVIWGADVQYF
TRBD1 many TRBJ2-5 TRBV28 TGTGCCAGCAGCCGCGTGACAGGGAATGGGGAGACCCAGTACTTC CASSRVTGNGETQYF
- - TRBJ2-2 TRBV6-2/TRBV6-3 TGTGCCAGCAAACGGTCAAGGTCCGGGGAGCTGTTTTTT CASKRSRSGELFF
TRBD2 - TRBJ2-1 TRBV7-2 TGTGCCAGCAGCTCCCCGAGATCTAGCGGGGGGTACAATGAGCAGTTCTTC CASSSPRSSGGYNEQFF
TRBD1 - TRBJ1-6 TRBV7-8 TGTGCCAGCAGCTTGACCTCTGCGGGACAGGGTAATTCACCCCTCCACTTT CASSLTSAGQGNSPLHF
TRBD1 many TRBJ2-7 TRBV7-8 TGTGCCAGCAGCGCCGGGACAGTATCCTACGAGCAGTACTTC CASSAGTVSYEQYF
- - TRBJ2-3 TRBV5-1 TGCGCCAGCAGCCCCGATCCTCGACCCCAAGATACGCAGTATTTT CASSPDPRPQDTQYF
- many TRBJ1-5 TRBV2 TGTGCCAGCAGTGAGTCAGGGGTTAGCAATCAGCCCCAGCATTTT CASSESGVSNQPQHF
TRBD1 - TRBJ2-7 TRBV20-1 TGCAGTGCTAGAGTTACGGGACAGGGGTCCCCCTACGAGCAGTACTTC CSARVTGQGSPYEQYF
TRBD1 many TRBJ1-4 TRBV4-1 TGCGCCAGCAGCGGACAGGGGCGCCTCAATGAAAAACTGTTTTTT CASSGQGRLNEKLFF
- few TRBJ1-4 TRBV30 TGTGCCTGGGGCGGGGAAAAACTGTTTTTT CAWGGEKLFF
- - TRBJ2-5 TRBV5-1 TGCGCCAGCAGCTTGGGGGACACCCGCGGAGAGACCCAGTACTTC CASSLGDTRGETQYF
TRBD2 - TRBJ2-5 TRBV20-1 TGCAGTGCTTTACTAGCGGGGGGCCAGGGCGTGACCCAGTACTTC CSALLAGGQGVTQYF
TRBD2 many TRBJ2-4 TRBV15 TGTGCCACCCAGACGGGGCTAGCGGCCAAGGAGGGCATTCAGTACTTC CATQTGLAAKEGIQYF
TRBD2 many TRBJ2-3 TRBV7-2 TGTGCCAGCAGCTCGTCGTCTAGCGGGGGGACAGATACGCAGTATTTT CASSSSSSGGTDTQYF
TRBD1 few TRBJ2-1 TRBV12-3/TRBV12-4 TGTGCCAGCAGCTCACAAGCGCACAGGGGAGCCTGGTTCTTC CASSSQAHRGAWFF